This TCR beta chain was observed in a study of cytomegalovirus exposure and HLA in healthy donors. General study findings and limits: The finding came from a later analysis; first-cohort TCR clusters tended to co-occur in the roughly 120 validation repertoires.

J lost 1 base, V lost 3 bases, and 5 bases had no gene match. The CDR3 is 15 residues long. Germline V lookup: CDR1 KGHSH, CDR2 LQKENI. The donors were members of the approximately 120-subject validation cohort (separate from the roughly 700-subject first cohort). Here immunoSEQ multiplex PCR was the method, and the copy in TCRdb shows in-frame clones only, minus some. This sample has about 180,000 clones, with 86% found just once. Notes on this clone: Its cognate antigen is unknown.

The sequenced sample consisted of PBMCs. The V and J genes are TRBV18 and TRBJ2-5, with 7 nucleotides matching TRBD2. The source of this sequence is a man aged 18 to 29 in good health and CMV-seropositive. The CDR3 region has the DNA TGTGCCAGCTCACCGATTAGCGGGCCCCAAGAGACCCAGTACTTC. It specifies CASSPISGPQETQYF.